The entry below gives a single T cell receptor beta chain sequence along with its context. The CDR3 loop spans 13 amino acids. The V and J ends lost 2 bases and 3 bases respectively, with 8 bases between them. Looked up from germline, CDR1 is GTSNPN and CDR2 is SVGIG (reference sequence). This specimen comes from a study of sequential checkpoint blockade in melanoma. Sequencing used immunoSEQ multiplex PCR; TCRdb keeps in-frame clones, though not all of them. This sample yields about 12,000 clones, of which 60% to 80% are seen a single time; 50% to 70% belongs to the top ten. Treatment given: randomized to nivolumab then ipilimumab (arm A) or the reverse (arm B).

This chain joins TRBV30 and TRBJ2-1; D is ambiguous. This TCR was recovered from a human donor with melanoma. Specimen: CD8+ T cells sorted from blood (inferred from file names), collected from a patient given nivolumab and ipilimumab in sequence. In DNA form, the CDR3 reads TGTGCCTGGAGTTGGGCTGGCTACAATGAGCAGTTCTTC. It yields the protein CAWSWAGYNEQFF.